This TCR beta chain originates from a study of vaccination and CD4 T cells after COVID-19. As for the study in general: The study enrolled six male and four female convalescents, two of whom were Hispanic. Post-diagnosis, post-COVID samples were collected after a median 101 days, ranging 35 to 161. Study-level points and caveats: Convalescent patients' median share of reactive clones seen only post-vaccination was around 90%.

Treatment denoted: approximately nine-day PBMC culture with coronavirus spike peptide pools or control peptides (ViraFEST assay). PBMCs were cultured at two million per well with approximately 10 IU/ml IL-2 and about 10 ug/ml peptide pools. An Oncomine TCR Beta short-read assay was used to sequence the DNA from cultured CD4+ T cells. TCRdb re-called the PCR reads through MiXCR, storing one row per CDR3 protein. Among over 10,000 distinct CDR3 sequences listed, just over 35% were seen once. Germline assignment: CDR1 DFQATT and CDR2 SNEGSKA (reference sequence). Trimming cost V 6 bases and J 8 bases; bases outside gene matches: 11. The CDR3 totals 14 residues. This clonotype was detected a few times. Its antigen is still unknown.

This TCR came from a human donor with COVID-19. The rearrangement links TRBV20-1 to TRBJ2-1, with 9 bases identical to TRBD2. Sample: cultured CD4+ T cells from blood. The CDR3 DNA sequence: TGCAGTGCCACCACTAGAGCGGGGGGTTATGAGCAGTTCTTC. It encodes CSATTRAGGYEQFF.